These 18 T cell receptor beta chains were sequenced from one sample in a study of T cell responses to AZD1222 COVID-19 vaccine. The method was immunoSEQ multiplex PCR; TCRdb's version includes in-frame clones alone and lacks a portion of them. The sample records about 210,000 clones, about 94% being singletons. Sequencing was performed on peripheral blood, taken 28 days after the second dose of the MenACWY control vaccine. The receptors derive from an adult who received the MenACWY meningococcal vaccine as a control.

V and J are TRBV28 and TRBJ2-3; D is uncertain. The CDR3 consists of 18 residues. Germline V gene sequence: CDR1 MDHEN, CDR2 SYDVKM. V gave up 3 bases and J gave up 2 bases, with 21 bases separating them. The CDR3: CASSFPLGPEKTTDTQYF. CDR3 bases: TGTGCCAGCAGTTTCCCCCTCGGGCCAGAGAAAACCACAGATACGCAGTATTTT.

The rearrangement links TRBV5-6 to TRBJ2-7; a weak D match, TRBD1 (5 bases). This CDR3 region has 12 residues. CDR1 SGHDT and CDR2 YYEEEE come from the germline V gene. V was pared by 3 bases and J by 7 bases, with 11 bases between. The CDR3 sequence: CASSSRVGEQYF. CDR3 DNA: TGTGCCAGCAGCTCCAGGGTGGGGGAGCAGTACTTC.

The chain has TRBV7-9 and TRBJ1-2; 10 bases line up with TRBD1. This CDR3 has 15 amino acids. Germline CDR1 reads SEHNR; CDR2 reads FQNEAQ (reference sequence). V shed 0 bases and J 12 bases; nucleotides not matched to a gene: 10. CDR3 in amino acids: CASSLATGTGDNNTF. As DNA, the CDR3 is TGTGCCAGCAGCTTAGCGACCGGGACAGGGGATAATAACACCTTC.

In nucleotides, the CDR3 is TGTGCCAGCAGCTTAAAGGCGGCGGGGTTCACAGATACGCAGTATTTT. Translated: CASSLKAAGFTDTQYF. The V call is TRBV7-9, the J call TRBJ2-3, with D possibly being TRBD2 (6 bases). Germline CDR1 reads SEHNR; CDR2 reads FQNEAQ (reference sequence). This CDR3 has 16 amino acids. Trimming took off 2 bases at V and 2 bases at J, with 14 bases between the two ends. Looking up the rest from reference TRBV7-9 and TRBJ2-3 gives the full variable domain: DTGVSQNPRHKITKRGQNVTFRCDPISEHNRLYWYRQTLGQGPEFLTYFQNEAQLEKSRLLSDRFSAERPKGSFSTLEIQRTEQGDSAMYLCASSLKAAGFTDTQYFGPGTRLTVL.

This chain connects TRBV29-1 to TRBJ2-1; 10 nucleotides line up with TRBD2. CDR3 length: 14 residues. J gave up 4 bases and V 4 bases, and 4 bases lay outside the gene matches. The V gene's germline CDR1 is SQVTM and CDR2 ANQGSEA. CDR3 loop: CSVAGLAEYNEQFF. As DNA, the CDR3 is TGCAGCGTTGCTGGACTAGCGGAATACAATGAGCAGTTCTTC.

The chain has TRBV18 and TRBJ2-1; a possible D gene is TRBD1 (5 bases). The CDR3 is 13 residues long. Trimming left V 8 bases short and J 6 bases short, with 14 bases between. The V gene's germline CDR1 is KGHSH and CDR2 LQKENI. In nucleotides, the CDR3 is TGTGCCAGCGGGGCCGACTTGGGCAATGAGCAGTTCTTC. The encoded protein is CASGADLGNEQFF.

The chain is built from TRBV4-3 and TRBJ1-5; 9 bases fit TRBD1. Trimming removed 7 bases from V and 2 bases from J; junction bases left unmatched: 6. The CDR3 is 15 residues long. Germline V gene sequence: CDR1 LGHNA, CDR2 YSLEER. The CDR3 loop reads CASTMDRGGNQPQHF. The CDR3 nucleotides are TGCGCCAGCACGATGGACAGGGGTGGCAATCAGCCCCAGCATTTT.

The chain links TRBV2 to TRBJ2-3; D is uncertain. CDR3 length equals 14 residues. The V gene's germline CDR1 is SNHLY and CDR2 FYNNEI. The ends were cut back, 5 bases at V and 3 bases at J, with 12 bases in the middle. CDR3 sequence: CASSNLIATDTQYF. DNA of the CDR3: TGTGCCAGCAGTAACCTTATTGCGACAGATACGCAGTATTTT.

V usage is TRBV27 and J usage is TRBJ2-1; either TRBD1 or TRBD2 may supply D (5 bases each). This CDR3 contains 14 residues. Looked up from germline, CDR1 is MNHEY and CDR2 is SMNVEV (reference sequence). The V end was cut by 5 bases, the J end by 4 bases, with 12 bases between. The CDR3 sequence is CASSVGVRYNEQFF. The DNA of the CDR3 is TGTGCCAGCAGTGTGGGGGTTCGTTACAATGAGCAGTTCTTC.

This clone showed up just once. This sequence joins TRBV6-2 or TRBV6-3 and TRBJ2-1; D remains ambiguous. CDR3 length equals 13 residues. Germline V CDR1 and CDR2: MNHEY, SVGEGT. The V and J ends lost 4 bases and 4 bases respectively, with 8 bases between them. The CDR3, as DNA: TGTGCCAGCAGTTCCCAGGAGTACAATGAGCAGTTCTTC. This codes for CASSSQEYNEQFF.

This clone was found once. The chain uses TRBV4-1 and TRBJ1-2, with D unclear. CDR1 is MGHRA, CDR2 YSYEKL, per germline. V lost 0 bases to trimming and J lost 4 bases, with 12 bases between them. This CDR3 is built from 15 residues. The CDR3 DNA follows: TGCGCCAGCAGCCAAGATGAAACAGCTCGCTATGGCTACACCTTC. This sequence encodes CASSQDETARYGYTF.

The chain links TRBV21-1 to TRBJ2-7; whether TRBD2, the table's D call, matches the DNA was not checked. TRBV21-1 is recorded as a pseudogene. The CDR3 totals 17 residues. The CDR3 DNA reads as TGTGCCAGCAGCCCCAGCCGCCGTTGGCTAGCGGGGTACGAGCAGTACTTC. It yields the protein CASSPSRRWLAGYEQYF.

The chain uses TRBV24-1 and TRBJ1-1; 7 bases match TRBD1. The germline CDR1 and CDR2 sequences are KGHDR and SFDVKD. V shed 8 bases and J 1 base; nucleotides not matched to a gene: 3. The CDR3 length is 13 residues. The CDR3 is CATKAGGNTEAFF. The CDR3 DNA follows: TGTGCCACCAAAGCAGGGGGGAACACTGAAGCTTTCTTT.

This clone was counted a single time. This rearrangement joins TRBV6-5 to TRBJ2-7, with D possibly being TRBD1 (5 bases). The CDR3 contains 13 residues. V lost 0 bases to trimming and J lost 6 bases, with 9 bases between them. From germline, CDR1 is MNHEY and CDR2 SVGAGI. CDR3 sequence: CASSYSPDSEQYF. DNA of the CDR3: TGTGCCAGCAGTTACTCTCCCGACAGCGAGCAGTACTTC.

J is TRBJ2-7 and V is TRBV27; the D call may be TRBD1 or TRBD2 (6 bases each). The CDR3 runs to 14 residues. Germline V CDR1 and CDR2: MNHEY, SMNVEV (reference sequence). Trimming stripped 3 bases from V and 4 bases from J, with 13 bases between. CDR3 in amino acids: CASSFSGALYEQYF. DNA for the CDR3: TGTGCCAGCAGTTTTTCGGGGGCCCTATACGAGCAGTACTTC.

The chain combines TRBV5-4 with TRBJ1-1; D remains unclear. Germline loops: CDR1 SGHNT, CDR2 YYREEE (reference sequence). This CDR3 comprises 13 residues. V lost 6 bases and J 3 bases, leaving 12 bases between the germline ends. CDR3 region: CASIPPGDTEAFF. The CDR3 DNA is TGTGCCAGCATCCCCCCGGGAGACACTGAAGCTTTCTTT. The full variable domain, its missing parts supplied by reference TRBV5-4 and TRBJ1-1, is ETGVTQSPTHLIKTRGQQVTLRCSSQSGHNTVSWYQQALGQGPQFIFQYYREEENGRGNFPPRFSGLQFPNYSSELNVNALELDDSALYLCASIPPGDTEAFFGQGTRLTVV.

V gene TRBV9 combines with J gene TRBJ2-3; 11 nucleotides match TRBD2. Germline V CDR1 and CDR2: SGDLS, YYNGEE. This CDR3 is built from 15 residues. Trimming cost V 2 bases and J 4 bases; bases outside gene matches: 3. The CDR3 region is CASSVSSGGSDTQYF. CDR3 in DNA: TGTGCCAGCAGCGTCTCTAGCGGGGGGTCAGATACGCAGTATTTT.

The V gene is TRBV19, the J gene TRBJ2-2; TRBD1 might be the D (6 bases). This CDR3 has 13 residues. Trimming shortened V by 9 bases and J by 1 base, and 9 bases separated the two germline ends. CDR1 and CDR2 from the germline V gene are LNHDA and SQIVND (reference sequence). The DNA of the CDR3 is TGTGCCAGCCTGGGACAGAACACCGGGGAGCTGTTTTTT. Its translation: CASLGQNTGELFF.